These 5 T cell receptor beta chains originate from one sample sequenced in a study of shared clonotypes between healthy human individuals. Measured with immunoSEQ multiplex PCR; TCRdb has only the in-frame clones, and not every one. Of some 650,000 clones in the sample, 95% to 98% were seen once. Sequencing was performed on naive CD4+ T cells sorted from blood. Regarding subset: CD45RA+ positively selected. The source of these receptors is a woman in her twenties or thirties in good health.

This CDR3 is CASSLVDSSYNEQFF. The CDR3 region has the DNA TGTGCCAGCAGCTTGGTGGACAGCTCCTACAATGAGCAGTTCTTC. This sequence joins TRBV5-4 and TRBJ2-1; maybe TRBD1 (6 bases). The germline V gene encodes CDR1 SGHNT and CDR2 YYREEE (reference sequence). This CDR3 spans 15 amino acids. Trimming removed 0 bases from V and 0 bases from J, with 7 bases in between. The whole variable domain, remainder taken from reference TRBV5-4 and TRBJ2-1, is ETGVTQSPTHLIKTRGQQVTLRCSSQSGHNTVSWYQQALGQGPQFIFQYYREEENGRGNFPPRFSGLQFPNYSSELNVNALELDDSALYLCASSLVDSSYNEQFFGPGTRLTVL.

CDR3 loop: CATLTTSSYEQYF. As DNA, the CDR3 is TGTGCCACCTTGACAACGAGCTCCTACGAGCAGTACTTC. The genes are TRBV28 and TRBJ2-7; D remains unclear. Germline CDR1 MDHEN, CDR2 SYDVKM. V lost 10 bases and J 0 bases, leaving 13 bases between the germline ends. The CDR3 extends over 13 amino acids.

This chain links TRBV28 with TRBJ2-3; D tentatively reads TRBD1 or TRBD2 (5 bases each). V was clipped by 1 base and J by 4 bases, with 15 bases between them. CDR1 is MDHEN and CDR2 is SYDVKM in the germline V gene. This CDR3 has 16 amino acids. The CDR3 bases are TGTGCCAGCAGTTTATATCCCCCCAGAGGGGCAGATACGCAGTATTTT. Translated: CASSLYPPRGADTQYF.

In its sample, this clone was seen once. The rearrangement links TRBV13 to TRBJ2-2; D gene unclear. Between the trimmed V and J ends, which lost 4 bases and 1 base, there was a span of 13 bases. Germline values: CDR1 PRHDT, CDR2 FYEKMQ (reference sequence). The CDR3 spans 16 residues. CDR3 DNA: TGTGCCAGCAGCTCTGTCACACGGAGGAACACCGGGGAGCTGTTTTTT. Amino acid sequence: CASSSVTRRNTGELFF.

The V call is TRBV2, the J call TRBJ2-3; D is perhaps TRBD1 (5 bases). V was pared by 5 bases and J by 3 bases, with 9 bases between. This CDR3 spans 13 amino acids. The germline V gene encodes CDR1 SNHLY and CDR2 FYNNEI. As DNA, the CDR3 is TGTGCCAGCAGTCCGACAGCAACAGATACGCAGTATTTT. Translating it yields CASSPTATDTQYF.